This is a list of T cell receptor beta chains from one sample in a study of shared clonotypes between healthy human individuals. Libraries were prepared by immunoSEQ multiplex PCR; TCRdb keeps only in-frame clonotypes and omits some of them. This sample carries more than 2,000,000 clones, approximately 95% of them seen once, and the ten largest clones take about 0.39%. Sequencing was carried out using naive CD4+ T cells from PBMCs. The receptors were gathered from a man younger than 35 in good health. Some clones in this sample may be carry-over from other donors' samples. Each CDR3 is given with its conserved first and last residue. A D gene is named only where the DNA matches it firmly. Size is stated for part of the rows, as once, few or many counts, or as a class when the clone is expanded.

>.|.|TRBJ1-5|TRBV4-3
TGCGCCAGCAGCCAAGATTGGGGGGATCAGCCCCAGCATTTT
CASSQDWGDQPQHF
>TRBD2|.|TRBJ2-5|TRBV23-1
TGCGCCAGCAGTCCACCTATTGAGCGGGAGAGGCGAGAGACCCAGTACTTC
CASSPPIERERRETQYF
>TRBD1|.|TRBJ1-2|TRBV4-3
TGCGCCAGCAGCCAAGGGGTACAGGGGGCGAACTATGGCTACACCTTC
CASSQGVQGANYGYTF
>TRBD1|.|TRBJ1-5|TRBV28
TGTGCCAGCAGTAGACAGGGGGGACGACCCCAGCATTTT
CASSRQGGRPQHF
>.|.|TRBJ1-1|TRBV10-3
TGTGCCATCAGTGCCTACCAAACGGGCTCCGCCGCGAACACTGAAGCTTTCTTT
CAISAYQTGSAANTEAFF
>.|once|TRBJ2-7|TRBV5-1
TGCGCCAGCAGCTTGGCAGGAGGGCCCTACGAGCAGTACTTC
CASSLAGGPYEQYF
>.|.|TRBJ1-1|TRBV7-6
TGTGCCAGCAGTCGACTAATGAACACTGAAGCTTTCTTT
CASSRLMNTEAFF
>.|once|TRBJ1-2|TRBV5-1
TGCGCCAGCAGCACATCAGAGCCGGGAGGCTATGGCTACACCTTC
CASSTSEPGGYGYTF
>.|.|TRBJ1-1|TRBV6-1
TGTGCCAGCAGAGATTACGGGGCCAACACTGAAGCTTTCTTT
CASRDYGANTEAFF
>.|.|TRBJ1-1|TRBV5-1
TGCGCCAGCAGCTTGGACAGGGTTCATACTGAAGCTTTCTTT
CASSLDRVHTEAFF
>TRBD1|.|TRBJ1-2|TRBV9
TGTGCCAGCAGCGTAGATGGGACAGGGGGAGTCGGCTACACCTTC
CASSVDGTGGVGYTF
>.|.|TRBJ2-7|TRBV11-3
TGTGCCAGCAGCTTCGGGGCCGGAACGGGTATCGAGCAGTACTTC
CASSFGAGTGIEQYF
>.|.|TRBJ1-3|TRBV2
TGTGCCAGCAGCTCTACCGGGACAGGAAACACCATATATTTT
CASSSTGTGNTIYF
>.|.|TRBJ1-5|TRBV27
TGTGCCAGCAGTTTTCTGGGGCAGGGGCAGCCCCAGCATTTT
CASSFLGQGQPQHF
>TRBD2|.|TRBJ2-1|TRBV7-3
TGTGCCAGCAGCCCCCTGCCAGGACTAGCGGGAGTTGTGAATGAGCAGTTCTTC
CASSPLPGLAGVVNEQFF
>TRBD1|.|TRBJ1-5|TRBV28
TGTGCCAGCAGCCCCCAGGGGGGGGGCAGTCGCAATCAGCCCCAGCATTTT
CASSPQGGGSRNQPQHF
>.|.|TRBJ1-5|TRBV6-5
TGTGCCAGCAGGTACAACAGAGATAGCAATCAGCCCCAGCATTTT
CASRYNRDSNQPQHF
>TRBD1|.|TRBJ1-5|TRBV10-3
TGTGCCATCAGTGGGGACAGAGAATATCAGCCCCAGCATTTT
CAISGDREYQPQHF
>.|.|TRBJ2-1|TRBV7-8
TGTGCCAGCAGCTTAGCGGGAAGTGGGCGTAGGACCTACAATGAGCAGTTCTTC
CASSLAGSGRRTYNEQFF
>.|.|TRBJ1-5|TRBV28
TGTGCCAGCACCCCACGGGGGGCTAGCAATCAGCCCCAGCATTTT
CASTPRGASNQPQHF
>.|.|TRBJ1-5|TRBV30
TGTGCCTGGACCGAGAAAGGGCAGCCCCAGCATTTT
CAWTEKGQPQHF
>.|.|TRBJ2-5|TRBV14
TGTGCCAGCAGCCAACATGTGGAGGTGGCCCAGTACTTC
CASSQHVEVAQYF
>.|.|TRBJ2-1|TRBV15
TGTGCCACCAGCAGAGGACGAATTCCTAGTCGAGATGAGCAGTTCTTC
CATSRGRIPSRDEQFF
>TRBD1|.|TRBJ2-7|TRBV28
TGTGCCAGCAGTAGGGGACAGGGTATGGGCGAGCAGTACTTC
CASSRGQGMGEQYF
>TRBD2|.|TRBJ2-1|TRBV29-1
TGCAGCGTTGTCGGCGGGAGTACCTACAATGAGCAGTTCTTC
CSVVGGSTYNEQFF
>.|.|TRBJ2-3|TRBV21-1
TGTGCCAGCAGCGCCTTTTGGGGGATCGGAGATACGCAGTATTTT
CASSAFWGIGDTQYF
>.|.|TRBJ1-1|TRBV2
TGTGCCAGCAGTGATAGGGTCGTGGACACTGAAGCTTTCTTT
CASSDRVVDTEAFF
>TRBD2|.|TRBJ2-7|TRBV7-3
TGTGCCAGCAGCTTACTAGCGGGAGAACTCTACGAGCAGTACTTC
CASSLLAGELYEQYF